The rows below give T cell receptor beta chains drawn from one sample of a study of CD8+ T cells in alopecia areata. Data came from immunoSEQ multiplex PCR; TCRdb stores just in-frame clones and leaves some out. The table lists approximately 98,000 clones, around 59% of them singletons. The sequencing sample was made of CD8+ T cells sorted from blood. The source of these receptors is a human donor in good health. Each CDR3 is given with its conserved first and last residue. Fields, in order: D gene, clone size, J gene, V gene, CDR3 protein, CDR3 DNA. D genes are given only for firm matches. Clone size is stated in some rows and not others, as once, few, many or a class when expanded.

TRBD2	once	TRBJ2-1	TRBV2	CASSEVGRGNEQFF	TGTGCCAGCAGTGAGGTGGGGCGGGGGAATGAGCAGTTCTTC
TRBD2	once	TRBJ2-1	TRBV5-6	CASSLDGREVYNEQFF	TGTGCCAGCAGCTTGGACGGGCGGGAGGTGTACAATGAGCAGTTCTTC
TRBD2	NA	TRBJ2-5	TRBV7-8	CASEKGGLEETQYF	TGTGCCAGCGAAAAGGGGGGACTAGAAGAGACCCAGTACTTC
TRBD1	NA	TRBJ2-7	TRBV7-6	CASSLGDSEQYF	TGTGCCAGCAGCTTAGGGGACAGCGAGCAGTACTTC
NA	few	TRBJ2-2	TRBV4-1	CASSPSKIAGGELFF	TGCGCCAGCAGCCCATCCAAGATCGCGGGCGGGGAGCTGTTTTTT
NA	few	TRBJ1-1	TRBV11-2	CASSLQGSNTEAFF	TGTGCCAGCAGCTTACAGGGGTCGAACACTGAAGCTTTCTTT
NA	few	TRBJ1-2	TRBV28	CASSFPDPTGYGYTF	TGTGCCAGCAGTTTCCCCGACCCGACCGGCTATGGCTACACCTTC
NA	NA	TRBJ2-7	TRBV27	CASSLGAGSYEQYF	TGTGCCAGCAGTTTAGGTGCCGGCTCCTACGAGCAGTACTTC
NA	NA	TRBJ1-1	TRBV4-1	CASSQDRRGAAEAFF	TGCGCCAGCAGCCAGGACCGGCGGGGGGCCGCTGAAGCTTTCTTT
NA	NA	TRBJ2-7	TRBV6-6	CASSYPSAKYEQYF	TGTGCCAGCAGTTATCCCTCCGCGAAGTACGAGCAGTACTTC
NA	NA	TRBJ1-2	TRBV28	CASSSPGGGYTF	TGTGCCAGCAGTTCCCCGGGAGGCGGCTACACCTTC
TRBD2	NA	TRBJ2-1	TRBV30	CAWSALRGGNNEQFF	TGTGCCTGGAGTGCCCTCCGGGGGGGAAACAATGAGCAGTTCTTC
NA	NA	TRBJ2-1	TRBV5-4	CASARGPYYNEQFF	TGTGCCAGCGCGCGGGGACCTTACTACAATGAGCAGTTCTTC